This T cell receptor beta chain was retrieved from a study of blood T cell repertoires in COVID-19. Methods used by the authors: Using reference gene primer amplification, nucleated cell counts were estimated. TCRdb's table, derived via immunoSEQ multiplex PCR, lists solely in-frame clones and lacks some. The V and J calls and clone size come from that table; D and trimming were worked out from the DNA. The sample contains 500,000 or so clones, 75% to 90% of which appear only once. Germline V lookup: CDR1 MDHEN, CDR2 SYDVKM. CDR3 length equals 15 residues. Trimming left V 6 bases short and J 3 bases short, with 17 bases between. Donors in Cohort 3 who had recovered were those with two negative PCRs, healthcare professional clearance, or resolution of their symptoms.

The TCR sequence derives from a woman in her late teens or twenties who had recovered from COVID-19. The sequencing input was PBMCs or T cells enriched from blood (not recorded which). This chain links TRBV28 with TRBJ1-2; D is unresolved. The CDR3: CASSPGLGRYYGYTF. The CDR3 nucleotides are TGTGCCAGCAGCCCCGGACTTGGAAGATACTATGGCTACACCTTC.